This TCR beta chain was documented in a study of blood T cell repertoires in COVID-19. In the study overall: Samples representing acute and convalescent COVID-19 were sourced from the United States, Italy and Spain.

Study processing details: From reference gene primer amplification, estimates of nucleated cell counts were derived. Produced via immunoSEQ multiplex PCR; TCRdb's table is partial and in-frame only. That table supplies the V and J calls and clone size; D and trimming were determined from the DNA. This table holds about 130,000 clones, roughly 91% found once. The CDR3 is 16 amino acids. The V segment lost 0 bases and the J segment 3 bases; nucleotides outside the gene matches: 7. The germline V gene has CDR1 LNHNV and CDR2 YYDKDF (reference sequence). V usage is TRBV15 and J usage is TRBJ2-7; 8 bases align to TRBD1. This TCR derives from a man aged 55 to 70 with active or convalescent COVID-19. Sequenced input: peripheral blood. CDR3 DNA sequence: TGTGCCACCAGCAGAGAGGGGACAGGAGTTCTCTACGAGCAGTACTTC. Protein product: CATSREGTGVLYEQYF.